Each of the 16 T cell receptor beta chains below was sequenced from the same sample in a study of cytomegalovirus exposure and HLA in healthy donors. This PCR relied on a set of 60 Vbeta primers and 13 Jbeta primers. Only in-frame clones appear in the TCRdb table, and some are missing; sequencing was by immunoSEQ multiplex PCR. The sample carries 120,000 or so clones, approximately 75% recorded once. What was sequenced was PBMCs. These receptors all stem from a man aged 25-45 years in good health and CMV-seronegative.

V is TRBV6-5 and J is TRBJ2-7, with 9 bases fitting TRBD1. Per germline, CDR1 MNHEY and CDR2 SVGAGI. The CDR3 is 12 residues long. The trim removed 8 bases at V and 3 bases at J, leaving 2 bases unmatched. The CDR3 nucleotides are TGTGCCAGCCGGGGACAGGGCTACGAGCAGTACTTC. Translating it yields CASRGQGYEQYF.

The rearrangement links TRBV18 to TRBJ1-2, with a weak D call TRBD1 (5 bases). The germline V gene has CDR1 KGHSH and CDR2 LQKENI. The CDR3 contains 15 residues. Trimming pared 5 bases from V and 8 bases from J, leaving 21 bases between. In nucleotides, the CDR3 is TGTGCCAGCTCATCAGCCCTAACAGGTTTTTGGGGCTACACCTTC. Translation gives CASSSALTGFWGYTF.

This clone has just a few counts. This chain connects TRBV7-9 to TRBJ2-5; tentatively, D is TRBD2 (7 bases). Germline V gives CDR1 SEHNR, CDR2 FQNEAQ (reference sequence). Trimming removed 0 bases from V and 5 bases from J, with 10 bases in between. This CDR3 has 14 residues. The chain's CDR3 is CASSLAGGLETQYF. The CDR3 bases are TGTGCCAGCAGCTTAGCGGGGGGGCTGGAGACCCAGTACTTC. The full variable domain, rest sourced from reference TRBV7-9 and TRBJ2-5, is DTGVSQNPRHKITKRGQNVTFRCDPISEHNRLYWYRQTLGQGPEFLTYFQNEAQLEKSRLLSDRFSAERPKGSFSTLEIQRTEQGDSAMYLCASSLAGGLETQYFGPGTRLLVL.

This sequence joins TRBV18 and TRBJ1-4; 9 bases fit TRBD1. Trimming cost V 2 bases and J 7 bases; bases outside gene matches: 5. CDR1 is KGHSH and CDR2 is LQKENI in the germline V gene. This CDR3 region has 15 residues. The CDR3 bases are TGTGCCAGCTCACCAACCGGGACAGGGCTTGAAAAACTGTTTTTT. Protein: CASSPTGTGLEKLFF.

This chain joins TRBV2 and TRBJ2-3; D is possibly TRBD2 (5 bases). Trimming cost V 8 bases and J 2 bases, with 14 bases left between them. This CDR3 has 14 residues. The germline V gene has CDR1 SNHLY and CDR2 FYNNEI. In DNA, the CDR3 is TGTGCCAGCCAGCGTCGGGGAATCACAGATACGCAGTATTTT. Protein sequence: CASQRRGITDTQYF.

This chain links TRBV28 with TRBJ1-4, with D possibly being TRBD1 (5 bases). Germline loops: CDR1 MDHEN, CDR2 SYDVKM. The CDR3 has 15 residues. V lost 5 bases to trimming and J lost 8 bases, with 18 bases between them. The CDR3 DNA sequence: TGTGCCAGCAGTCCCCCCCGGACACTGGCGGAAAAACTGTTTTTT. As protein: CASSPPRTLAEKLFF.

V is TRBV7-2 and J is TRBJ2-7; possibly TRBD2 for D (5 bases). V lost 5 bases to trimming and J lost 0 bases, with 14 bases between them. CDR3 length: 15 amino acids. Per the germline V gene, CDR1 is SGHTA and CDR2 is FQGNSA. CDR3 in amino acids: CASSGPGLNSYEQYF. DNA for the CDR3: TGTGCCAGCAGCGGACCGGGATTAAACTCCTACGAGCAGTACTTC. Full variable domain (rest looked up from reference TRBV7-2 and TRBJ2-7): GAGVSQSPSNKVTEKGKDVELRCDPISGHTALYWYRQSLGQGLEFLIYFQGNSAPDKSGLPSDRFSAERTGGSVSTLTIQRTQQEDSAVYLCASSGPGLNSYEQYFGPGTRLTVT.

This chain links TRBV15 with TRBJ2-5, with 9 bases fitting TRBD1. The DNA end is more similar to TRBJ2-7, so the J call may be wrong. Looked up from germline, CDR1 is LNHNV and CDR2 is YYDKDF (reference sequence). This CDR3 spans 16 amino acids. CDR3 loop: CATSRDLDRGSHEQYF. In DNA form, the CDR3 reads TGTGCCACCAGCAGAGATTTGGACAGGGGATCCCACGAGCAGTACTTC.

V and J are TRBV15 and TRBJ2-2; TRBD2 matches 8 bases. CDR3 length equals 17 residues. The trim removed 5 bases at V and 4 bases at J, leaving 12 bases unmatched. Germline V gives CDR1 LNHNV, CDR2 YYDKDF (reference sequence). The CDR3, as DNA: TGTGCCACCAGCTTGATCCAGGGCGGGGGGAGCACCGGGGAGCTGTTTTTT. It yields the protein CATSLIQGGGSTGELFF.

In DNA, the CDR3 is TGCGCCAGCAGCCAAGATAGGGCCCTAGGGGCTGGTCAGCCCCAGCATTTT. This gives the protein CASSQDRALGAGQPQHF. V gene TRBV4-1 combines with J gene TRBJ1-5; tentative D call: TRBD1 (5 bases). V gave up 0 bases and J gave up 6 bases, with 18 bases separating them. Germline loops: CDR1 MGHRA, CDR2 YSYEKL. The CDR3 is 17 residues long.

The rearrangement uses TRBV7-9 and TRBJ2-3; D perhaps matches TRBD1 (6 bases). Trimming removed 1 base at V and 2 bases at J, with 16 bases between. CDR1 and CDR2 (germline): SEHNR, FQNEAQ (reference sequence). The CDR3 length is 17 residues. The CDR3 nucleotides read TGTGCCAGCAGCTTAGATTCCCCGGGACATTACACAGATACGCAGTATTTT. Protein sequence: CASSLDSPGHYTDTQYF.

V is TRBV5-6 and J is TRBJ1-2; TRBD1 agrees at 9 bases. V lost 0 bases, J lost 7 bases, and 4 bases stayed unmatched. Germline loops: CDR1 SGHDT, CDR2 YYEEEE. The CDR3 extends over 14 amino acids. This CDR3 is CASSLGQGVVGYTF. CDR3 in DNA: TGTGCCAGCAGCTTGGGACAGGGGGTGGTTGGCTACACCTTC.

The chain links TRBV10-3 to TRBJ2-7; 12 bases agree with TRBD2. There are 15 residues in the CDR3. Trimming removed 6 bases from V and 4 bases from J; junction bases left unmatched: 7. The germline CDR1 and CDR2 sequences are ENHRY and SYGVKD. DNA of the CDR3: TGTGCCATCAGGGCAGTCACTAGCGGGAGGTACGAGCAGTACTTC. Protein: CAIRAVTSGRYEQYF.

The gene calls are TRBV27 and TRBJ2-1; the D gene is possibly TRBD1 (5 bases). Trimming took off 2 bases at V and 4 bases at J, with 6 bases between the two ends. Germline V gene sequence: CDR1 MNHEY, CDR2 SMNVEV (reference sequence). The CDR3 has 13 amino acids. The CDR3 DNA sequence: TGTGCCAGCAGTTTAGACAGATACAATGAGCAGTTCTTC. This encodes CASSLDRYNEQFF.

The chain uses TRBV6-5 and TRBJ1-1; a possible D gene is TRBD1 (6 bases). Germline V gene data show CDR1 as MNHEY and CDR2 as SVGAGI. The CDR3 contains 14 residues. V dropped 6 bases and J dropped 6 bases, with 17 bases sitting between them. The CDR3 reads CASSRGSPGSEAFF. The CDR3 nucleotides read TGTGCCAGCAGCAGGGGATCACCGGGGTCTGAAGCTTTCTTT.

V and J are TRBV7-9 and TRBJ2-7; D may be TRBD1 (5 bases). Germline V gives CDR1 SEHNR, CDR2 FQNEAQ (reference sequence). V was cut by 1 base and J by 6 bases, with 16 bases left in between. CDR3 length: 15 residues. The CDR3 region is CASSLGAGVGVEQYF. DNA for the CDR3: TGTGCCAGCAGCTTAGGGGCTGGTGTAGGGGTCGAGCAGTACTTC.